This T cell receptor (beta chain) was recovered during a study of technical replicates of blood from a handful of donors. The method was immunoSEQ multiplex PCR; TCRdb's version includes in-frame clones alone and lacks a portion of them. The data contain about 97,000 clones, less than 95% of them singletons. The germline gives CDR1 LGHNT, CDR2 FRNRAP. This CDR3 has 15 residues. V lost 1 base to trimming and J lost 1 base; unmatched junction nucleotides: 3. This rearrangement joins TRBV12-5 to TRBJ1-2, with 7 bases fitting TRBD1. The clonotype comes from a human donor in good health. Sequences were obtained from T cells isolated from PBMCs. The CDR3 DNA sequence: TGTGCTAGTGGTTTGGGACAGGGAAGTAACTATGGCTACACCTTC. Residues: CASGLGQGSNYGYTF.